What follows are 21 T cell receptor beta chains derived from one specimen sequenced in a study of cytomegalovirus exposure and HLA in healthy donors. Both 60 Vbeta primers and 13 Jbeta primers went into the PCR. The data were produced by immunoSEQ multiplex PCR, yet TCRdb's version contains in-frame clones alone and is incomplete. The sample yields 95,000 to 150,000 clones, around 75% seen once. The sample taken for sequencing was PBMCs. Receptors were obtained from a woman in her thirties or forties in good health and CMV-seropositive.

The CDR3 protein is CSVEGGGNTIYF. CDR3 in DNA: TGCAGCGTTGAGGGGGGAGGAAACACCATATATTTT. The chain links TRBV29-1 to TRBJ1-3; possible D gene TRBD1, 5 bases. Germline CDR1 reads SQVTM; CDR2 reads ANQGSEA. The CDR3 consists of 12 residues. V shed 3 bases and J shed 4 bases, with 7 bases lying between them.

This chain connects TRBV7-3 to TRBJ2-1; D might be TRBD2 (6 bases). The CDR3 spans 13 residues. Trimming removed 5 bases at V and 8 bases at J, with 13 bases between. Germline CDR1 reads SGHTA; CDR2 reads FQGTGA. The CDR3 region has the DNA TGTGCCAGCAGCCAAGGAGGGGCGGATGAGCAGTTCTTC. It codes for CASSQGGADEQFF.

The chain is built from TRBV5-1 and TRBJ2-1, with 8 positions matching TRBD1. With V trimmed by 0 bases and J by 3 bases, 2 bases remained unmatched. Per the germline V gene, CDR1 is SGHRS and CDR2 is YFSETQ. CDR3 length equals 15 residues. CDR3 nucleotide sequence: TGCGCCAGCAGCTTGGCGGGACAGGACTACAATGAGCAGTTCTTC. This translates into CASSLAGQDYNEQFF.

This sequence joins TRBV6-6 and TRBJ1-2; D is possibly TRBD1 (6 bases). The V gene's germline CDR1 is MNHNY and CDR2 SVGAGI (reference sequence). The CDR3 runs to 13 residues. With 3 bases removed from V and 3 bases from J, the gap between germline ends came to 8 bases. The CDR3: CASSYNRDYGYTF. The CDR3 DNA reads TGTGCCAGCAGTTATAACAGGGACTATGGCTACACCTTC.

The chain has TRBV13 and TRBJ2-3; TRBD2 matches 11 bases. The germline CDR1 and CDR2 sequences are PRHDT and FYEKMQ (reference sequence). The ends lost 5 bases at V and 5 bases at J; junction bases unmatched: 12. The CDR3 runs to 17 residues. The CDR3: CASSPELAGGPVDTQYF. The CDR3 DNA reads as TGTGCCAGCAGCCCGGAGTTAGCGGGGGGGCCAGTAGATACGCAGTATTTT.

This clone was counted once. No conserved phenylalanine or tryptophan is present at the end of the CDR3, so a read error is the likely explanation. The CDR3 DNA is TGTGCCAGCAGCTTATCAGGGGGTGGCTACACCCTC. Protein product: CASSLSGGGYTL. The chain carries TRBV7-9 and TRBJ1-2; 7 positions match TRBD1. CDR3 length: 12 amino acids. The V gene's germline CDR1 is SEHNR and CDR2 FQNEAQ (reference sequence). Trimming cost V 2 bases and J 7 bases; bases outside gene matches: 1.

The chain combines TRBV5-8 with TRBJ1-5, with 8 bases matching TRBD1. The CDR3 has 14 residues. CDR1 SGHTS and CDR2 YDEGEE come from the germline V gene. J lost 7 bases, V lost 1 base, and 4 bases had no gene match. The CDR3 reads CASSLTGGTQPQHF. DNA of the CDR3: TGTGCCAGCAGCTTGACAGGGGGTACGCAGCCCCAGCATTTT.

This chain uses TRBV9 with TRBJ1-2; possible D gene TRBD1, 6 bases. The CDR3 consists of 13 residues. V lost 4 bases and J 4 bases, leaving 11 bases between the germline ends. Germline V gives CDR1 SGDLS, CDR2 YYNGEE. The DNA of the CDR3 is TGTGCCAGCAGCCTATCAGGGGTCTATGGCTACACCTTC. It is translated as CASSLSGVYGYTF.

The chain employs TRBV2 and TRBJ1-3; a possible D gene is TRBD1 (6 bases). Trimming took 9 bases from V and 1 from J, leaving 7 bases between them. This CDR3 has 12 amino acids. CDR1 and CDR2 from the germline V gene are SNHLY and FYNNEI. The CDR3 sequence is CARGQSGNTIYF. CDR3 DNA: TGTGCCAGAGGACAGTCTGGAAACACCATATATTTT.

This chain links TRBV7-9 with TRBJ1-1; no reliable D call. V was shortened by 6 bases and J by 2 bases, with 10 bases between the two germline ends. CDR3 length: 13 amino acids. Germline CDR1 and CDR2: SEHNR and FQNEAQ (reference sequence). The CDR3 bases are TGTGCCAGCAGTATCGGTGGTAACACTGAAGCTTTCTTT. Its translation is CASSIGGNTEAFF.

This clone was seen just once. The chain combines TRBV9 with TRBJ1-3; 7 nucleotides match TRBD1. Looked up from germline, CDR1 is SGDLS and CDR2 is YYNGEE. This CDR3 is 15 amino acids long. V shed 4 bases, J shed 0 bases, and the junction held 4 bases outside the gene matches. The CDR3 protein is CASSPWDSSGNTIYF. The DNA of the CDR3 is TGTGCCAGCAGCCCCTGGGACAGCTCTGGAAACACCATATATTTT.

The J gene is TRBJ1-2, the V gene TRBV5-5, with 10 bases that match TRBD1. V was pared by 5 bases and J by 8 bases, with 9 bases of the junction left unmatched. The CDR3 has 14 residues. Germline CDR1 reads SGHKS; CDR2 reads YYEKEE (reference sequence). The CDR3, as DNA: TGTGCCAGCAGTACCGGGACAGGGGCATACGGCTACACCTTC. It is translated as CASSTGTGAYGYTF.

This clone has a handful of counts. V and J are TRBV7-9 and TRBJ1-4; D is uncertain. Trimming took 2 bases from V and 4 from J, leaving 14 bases between them. Germline-derived CDR1 and CDR2 are SEHNR and FQNEAQ (reference sequence). The CDR3 has 16 amino acids. CDR3: CASSLQGSGLNEKLFF. In DNA form, the CDR3 reads TGTGCCAGCAGCTTACAAGGGTCAGGACTTAATGAAAAACTGTTTTTT.

This rearrangement joins TRBV20-1 to TRBJ2-1; 8 bases line up with TRBD2. CDR1 and CDR2 from the germline V gene are DFQATT and SNEGSKA (reference sequence). J gave up 14 bases and V 4 bases, and 7 bases lay outside the gene matches. The CDR3 runs 11 residues. Here the CDR3 reads CSATVVGREFF. The CDR3 DNA is TGCAGTGCTACGGTCGTCGGGAGGGAGTTCTTC.

This sequence joins TRBV19 and TRBJ1-1; D is unresolved. The CDR3 runs to 11 residues. V lost 3 bases and J lost 4, with 3 bases in between. Germline loops: CDR1 LNHDA, CDR2 SQIVND (reference sequence). Here the CDR3 reads CASSIFTEAFF. DNA for the CDR3: TGTGCCAGTAGTATCTTCACTGAAGCTTTCTTT.

The genes are TRBV7-8 and TRBJ1-4; D is uncertain. CDR1 SGHVS and CDR2 FQNEAQ come from the germline V gene. V was clipped by 5 bases and J by 5 bases, with 15 bases between them. The CDR3 is made up of 15 amino acids. DNA of the CDR3: TGTGCCAGCAGCCAGTATGAGACTAGAAATGAAAAACTGTTTTTT. Amino acids: CASSQYETRNEKLFF.

This clone was picked up a small number of times. This chain connects TRBV29-1 to TRBJ2-7; 9 positions agree with TRBD1. Trimming removed 4 bases from V and 5 bases from J; junction bases left unmatched: 3. The CDR3 length is 12 residues. Germline values: CDR1 SQVTM, CDR2 ANQGSEA. This CDR3 is CSVGDRAHEQYF. As DNA, the CDR3 is TGCAGCGTTGGGGACAGGGCCCACGAGCAGTACTTC.

This clone was seen more than once but under ten times. The chain combines TRBV30 with TRBJ1-5, with 7 bases identical to TRBD1. CDR3 length equals 13 residues. Germline CDR1 is GTSNPN and CDR2 is SVGIG (reference sequence). V lost 5 bases and J lost 7; bases outside the gene matches: 8. In nucleotides, the CDR3 is TGTGCCTGGTGCAGGGGGGAAGGACAGCCCCAGCATTTT. Amino acid sequence: CAWCRGEGQPQHF.

This clone appeared once. The J gene is TRBJ2-3, the V gene TRBV7-9; 10 bases align to TRBD2. This CDR3 has 16 residues. Unmatched junction bases numbered 11, after V lost 5 bases and J lost 6 bases. The germline V gene has CDR1 SEHNR and CDR2 FQNEAQ (reference sequence). The CDR3 nucleotides read TGTGCCAGCAGCCAGGCCAGCGGGGGGGGCGGGGATACGCAGTATTTT. Translation gives CASSQASGGGGDTQYF.

This chain connects TRBV20-1 to TRBJ2-7, with D unresolved. Per germline, CDR1 DFQATT and CDR2 SNEGSKA (reference sequence). The CDR3 sequence is 11 residues long. The CDR3, as DNA: TGCAGGGGCAGGCCGTCCTACGAGCAGTACTTC. The encoded protein is CRGRPSYEQYF.

The gene calls are TRBV7-8 and TRBJ2-7, with 7 bases matching TRBD1. J lost 7 bases, V lost 3 bases, and 9 bases had no gene match. This CDR3 has 14 amino acids. Germline V CDR1 and CDR2: SGHVS, FQNEAQ. The CDR3 DNA reads TGTGCCAGCAGCTTGGCCCGACAGGGTCTGGAGCAGTACTTC. Translating it yields CASSLARQGLEQYF. Supplemented by reference TRBV7-8 and TRBJ2-7, the full variable domain reads GAGVSQSPRYKVAKRGQDVALRCDPISGHVSLFWYQQALGQGPEFLTYFQNEAQLDKSGLPSDRFFAERPEGSVSTLKIQRTQQEDSAVYLCASSLARQGLEQYFGPGTRLTVT.